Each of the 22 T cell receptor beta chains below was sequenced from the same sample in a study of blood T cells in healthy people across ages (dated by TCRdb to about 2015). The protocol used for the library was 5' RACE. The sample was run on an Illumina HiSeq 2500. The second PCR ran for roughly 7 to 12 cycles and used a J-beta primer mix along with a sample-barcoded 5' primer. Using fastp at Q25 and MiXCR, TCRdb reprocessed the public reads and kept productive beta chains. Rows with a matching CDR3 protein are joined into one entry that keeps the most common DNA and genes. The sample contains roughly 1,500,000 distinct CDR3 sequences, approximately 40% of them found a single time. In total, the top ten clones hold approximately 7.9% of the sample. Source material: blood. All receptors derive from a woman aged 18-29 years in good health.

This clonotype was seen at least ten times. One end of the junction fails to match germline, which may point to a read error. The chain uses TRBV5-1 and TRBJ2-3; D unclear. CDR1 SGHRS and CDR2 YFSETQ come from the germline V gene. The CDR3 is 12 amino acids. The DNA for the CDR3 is TGTGCCAGCAGTTCACCGGGAGATACGCAGTATTTT. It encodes CASSSPGDTQYF.

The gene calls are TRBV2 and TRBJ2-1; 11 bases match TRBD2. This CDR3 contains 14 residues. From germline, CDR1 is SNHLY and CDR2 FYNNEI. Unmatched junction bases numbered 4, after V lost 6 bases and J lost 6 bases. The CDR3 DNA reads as TGTGCCAGCAGATCGGGACTAGCGGTCAATGAGCAGTTCTTC. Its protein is CASRSGLAVNEQFF.

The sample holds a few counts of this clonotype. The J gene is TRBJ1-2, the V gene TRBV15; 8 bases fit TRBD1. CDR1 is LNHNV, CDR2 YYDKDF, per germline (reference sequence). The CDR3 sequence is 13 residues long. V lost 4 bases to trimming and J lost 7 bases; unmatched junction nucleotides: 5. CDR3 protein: CATSNQGAIGYTF. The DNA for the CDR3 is TGTGCCACCAGCAACCAGGGGGCGATTGGCTACACCTTC.

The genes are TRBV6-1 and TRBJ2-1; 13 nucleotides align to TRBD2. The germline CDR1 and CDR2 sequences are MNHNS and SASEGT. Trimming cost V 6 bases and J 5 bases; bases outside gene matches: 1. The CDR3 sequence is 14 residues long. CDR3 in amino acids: CASRTSGGHNEQFF. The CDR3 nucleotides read TGTGCCAGCAGGACTAGCGGGGGGCACAATGAGCAGTTCTTC.

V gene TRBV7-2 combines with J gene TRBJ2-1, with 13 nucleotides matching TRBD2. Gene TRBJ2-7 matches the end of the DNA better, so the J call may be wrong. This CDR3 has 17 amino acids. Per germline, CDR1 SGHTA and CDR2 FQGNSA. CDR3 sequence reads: CASSSPNGLAGDNEQYF. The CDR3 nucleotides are TGTGCCAGCAGCTCTCCGAATGGACTAGCGGGAGACAATGAGCAGTACTTC.

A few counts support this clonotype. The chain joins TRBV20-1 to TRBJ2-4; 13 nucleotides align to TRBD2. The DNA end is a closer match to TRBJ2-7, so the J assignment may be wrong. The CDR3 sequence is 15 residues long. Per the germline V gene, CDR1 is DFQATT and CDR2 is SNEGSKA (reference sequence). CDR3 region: CSARSGLAGTHEQYF. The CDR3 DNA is TGCAGTGCTAGGTCGGGACTAGCGGGGACGCACGAGCAGTACTTC.

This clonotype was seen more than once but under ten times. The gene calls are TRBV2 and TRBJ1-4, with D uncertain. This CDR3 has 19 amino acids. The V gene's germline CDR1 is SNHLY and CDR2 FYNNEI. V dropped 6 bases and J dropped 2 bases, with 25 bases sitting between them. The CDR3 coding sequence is TGTGCCAGCAGGCCTGGGGAGGAATCGATTCCCTGGACTAATGAAAAACTGTTTTTT. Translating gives CASRPGEESIPWTNEKLFF.

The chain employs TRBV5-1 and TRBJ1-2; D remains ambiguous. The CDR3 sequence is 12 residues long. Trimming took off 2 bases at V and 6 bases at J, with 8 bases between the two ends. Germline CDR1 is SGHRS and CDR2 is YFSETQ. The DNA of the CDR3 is TGCGCCAGCAGCTTTAACGCGGATGGCTACACCTTC. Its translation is CASSFNADGYTF.

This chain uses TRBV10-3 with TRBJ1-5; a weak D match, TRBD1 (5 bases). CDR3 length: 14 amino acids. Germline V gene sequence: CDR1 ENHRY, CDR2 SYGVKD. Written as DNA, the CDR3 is TGTGCAAATCGTGGTCAGGGCGAAAATCAGCCCCAGCATTTT. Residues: CANRGQGENQPQHF.

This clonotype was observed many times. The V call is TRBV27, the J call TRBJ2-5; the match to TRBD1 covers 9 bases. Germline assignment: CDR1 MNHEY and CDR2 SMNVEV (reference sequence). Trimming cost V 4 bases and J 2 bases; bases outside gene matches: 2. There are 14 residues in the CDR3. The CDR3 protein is CASSSDRGQETQYF. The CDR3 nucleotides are TGTGCCAGCAGTTCGGACAGGGGTCAAGAGACCCAGTACTTC.

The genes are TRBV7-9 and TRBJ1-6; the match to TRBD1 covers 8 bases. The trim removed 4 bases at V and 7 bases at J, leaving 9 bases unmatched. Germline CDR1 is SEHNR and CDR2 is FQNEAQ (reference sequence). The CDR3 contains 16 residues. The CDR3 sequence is CASSSSGGGNNSPLHF. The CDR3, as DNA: TGTGCCAGCAGCTCATCAGGGGGCGGTAACAATTCACCCCTCCACTTT.

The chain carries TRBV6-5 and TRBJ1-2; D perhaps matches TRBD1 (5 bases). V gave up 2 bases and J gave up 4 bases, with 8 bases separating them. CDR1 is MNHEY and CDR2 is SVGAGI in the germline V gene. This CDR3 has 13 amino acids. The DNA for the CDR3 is TGTGCCAGCAGTTACGGGGGGACCTATGGCTACACCTTC. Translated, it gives CASSYGGTYGYTF.

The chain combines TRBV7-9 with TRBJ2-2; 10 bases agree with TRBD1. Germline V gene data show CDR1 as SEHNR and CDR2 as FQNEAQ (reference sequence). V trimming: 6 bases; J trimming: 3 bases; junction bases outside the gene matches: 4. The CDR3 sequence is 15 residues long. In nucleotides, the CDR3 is TGTGCCAGCAGGACAGGGGGCGCTCACACCGGGGAGCTGTTTTTT. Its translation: CASRTGGAHTGELFF.

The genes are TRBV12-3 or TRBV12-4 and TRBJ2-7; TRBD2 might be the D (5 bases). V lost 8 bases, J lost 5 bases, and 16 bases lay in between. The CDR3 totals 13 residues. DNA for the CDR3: TGTGCCAGCCTTTTAACGGGGAGACACGAGCAGTACTTC. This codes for CASLLTGRHEQYF.

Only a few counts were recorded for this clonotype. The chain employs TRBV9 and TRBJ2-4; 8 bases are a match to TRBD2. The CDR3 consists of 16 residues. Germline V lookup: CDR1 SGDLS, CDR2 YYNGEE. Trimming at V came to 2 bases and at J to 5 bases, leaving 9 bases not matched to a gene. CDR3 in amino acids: CASSVGLPRGENIQYF. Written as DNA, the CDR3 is TGTGCCAGCAGCGTGGGGCTTCCGCGGGGGGAAAACATTCAGTACTTC.

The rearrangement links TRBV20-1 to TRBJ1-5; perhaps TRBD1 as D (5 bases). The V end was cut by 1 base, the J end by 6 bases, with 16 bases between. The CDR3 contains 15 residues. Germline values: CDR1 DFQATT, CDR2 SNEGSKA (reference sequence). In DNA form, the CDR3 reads TGCAGTGCTAGAGTCGTGGGGGACTTCGGTCAGCCCCAGCATTTT. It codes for CSARVVGDFGQPQHF.

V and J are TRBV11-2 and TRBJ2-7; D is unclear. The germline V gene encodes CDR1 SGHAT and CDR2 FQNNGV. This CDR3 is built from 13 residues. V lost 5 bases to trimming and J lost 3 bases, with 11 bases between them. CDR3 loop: CASSASFHYEQYF. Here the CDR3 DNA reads TGTGCCAGCAGCGCATCTTTCCACTACGAGCAGTACTTC.

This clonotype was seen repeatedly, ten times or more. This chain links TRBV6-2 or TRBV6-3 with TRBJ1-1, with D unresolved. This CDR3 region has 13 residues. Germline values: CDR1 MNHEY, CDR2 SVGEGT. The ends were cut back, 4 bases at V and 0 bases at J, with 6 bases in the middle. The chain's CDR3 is CASSSQLNTEAFF. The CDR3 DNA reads TGTGCCAGCAGTTCACAATTGAACACTGAAGCTTTCTTT.

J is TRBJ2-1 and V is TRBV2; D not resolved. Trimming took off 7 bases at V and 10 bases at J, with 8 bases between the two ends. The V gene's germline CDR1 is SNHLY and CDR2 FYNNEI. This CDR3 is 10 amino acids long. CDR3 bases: TGTGCCAGCAATGGACGAGAGCAGTTCTTC. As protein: CASNGREQFF.

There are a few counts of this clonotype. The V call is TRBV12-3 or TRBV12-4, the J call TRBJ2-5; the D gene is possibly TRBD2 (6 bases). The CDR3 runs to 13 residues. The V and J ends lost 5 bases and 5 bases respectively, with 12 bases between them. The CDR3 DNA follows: TGTGCCAGCAGTCGCGGGGCTTTGGAGACCCAGTACTTC. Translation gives CASSRGALETQYF.

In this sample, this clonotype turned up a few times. CDR3 nucleotide sequence: TGTGCCAGCAGTTACTCGGAGGGTCGAGGAGAGACCCAGTACTTC. Translation gives CASSYSEGRGETQYF. The chain has TRBV6-5 and TRBJ2-5; perhaps TRBD2 as D (6 bases). The CDR3 runs to 15 residues. Germline values: CDR1 MNHEY, CDR2 SVGAGI. Trimming left V 0 bases short and J 4 bases short, with 12 bases between.

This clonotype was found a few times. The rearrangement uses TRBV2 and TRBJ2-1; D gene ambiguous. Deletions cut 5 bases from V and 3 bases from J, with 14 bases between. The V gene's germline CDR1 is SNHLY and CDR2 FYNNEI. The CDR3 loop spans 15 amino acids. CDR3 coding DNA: TGTGCCAGCAGTCTTAGAAGCCTCATCTACAATGAGCAGTTCTTC. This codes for CASSLRSLIYNEQFF.